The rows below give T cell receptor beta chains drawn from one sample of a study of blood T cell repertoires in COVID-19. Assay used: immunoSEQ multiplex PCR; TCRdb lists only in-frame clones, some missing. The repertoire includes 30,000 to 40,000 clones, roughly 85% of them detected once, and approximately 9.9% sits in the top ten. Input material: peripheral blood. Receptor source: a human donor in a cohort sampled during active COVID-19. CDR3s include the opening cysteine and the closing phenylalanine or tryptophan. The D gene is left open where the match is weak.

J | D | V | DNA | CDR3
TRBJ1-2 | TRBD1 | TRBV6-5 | TGTGCCAGCGGACGTGGGACAGGGAACTATGGCTACACCTTC | CASGRGTGNYGYTF
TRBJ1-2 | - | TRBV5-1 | TGCGCCAGCAGCCCCCTGGGAGAGGGTGGCTACACCTTC | CASSPLGEGGYTF
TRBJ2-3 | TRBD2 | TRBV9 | TGTGCCAGCAGCCCGGCGGGCGGGGGACCCCTCACAGATACGCAGTATTTT | CASSPAGGGPLTDTQYF
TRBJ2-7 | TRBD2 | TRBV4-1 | TGCGCCAGCAGCCAAGGGACTAGCGGGTACGAGCAGTACTTC | CASSQGTSGYEQYF
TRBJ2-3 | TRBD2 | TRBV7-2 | TGTGCCAGCAGCTTAGGGCTAGCGGGAGGCACAGATACGCAGTATTTT | CASSLGLAGGTDTQYF
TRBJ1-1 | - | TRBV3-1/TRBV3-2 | TGTGCCAGCAGCCCAAGCCGGGGATCCACTGAAGCTTTCTTT | CASSPSRGSTEAFF
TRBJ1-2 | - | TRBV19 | TGTGCCAGTAGTCCCCAGGCAGGAGGCTATGGCTACACCTTC | CASSPQAGGYGYTF
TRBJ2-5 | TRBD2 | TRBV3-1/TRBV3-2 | TGTGCCAGCAGCCCCGGAGCAGCGGGAGGAGGAGAGACCCAGTACTTC | CASSPGAAGGGETQYF
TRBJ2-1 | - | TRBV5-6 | TGTGCCAGCACCCTGGATCAGGTCTCCCAGTTCTTC | CASTLDQVSQFF
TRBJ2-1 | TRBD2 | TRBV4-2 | TGTGCCAGCAGCCAAGAAGTGGGAGGGCCCTACAATGAGCAGTTCTTC | CASSQEVGGPYNEQFF
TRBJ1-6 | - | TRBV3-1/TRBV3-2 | TGTGCCAGCAGCCAAGATTGGCGAGGGGGTTCACCCCTCCACTTT | CASSQDWRGGSPLHF
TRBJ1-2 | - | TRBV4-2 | TGTGCCAGCAGCCAAGATCAAGGGACACCGGTTTATGGGTATGGCTACACCTTC | CASSQDQGTPVYGYGYTF
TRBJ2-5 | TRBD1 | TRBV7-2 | TGTGCCAGCAGCGCCTCCGGACAGGGGACGGGGACCCAGTACTTC | CASSASGQGTGTQYF
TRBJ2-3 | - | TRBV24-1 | TGTGCCACCAACAAATTTGATAAGGAGGACTATACGCAGTATTTT | CATNKFDKEDYTQYF
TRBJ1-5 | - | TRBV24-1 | TGTGCCACCAGTGAGGGGGGACGGGTAAGCAATCAGCCCCAGCATTTT | CATSEGGRVSNQPQHF
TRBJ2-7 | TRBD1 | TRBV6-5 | TGTGCCAGCAGACGGGACAGGGGACCCTACGAGCAGTACTTC | CASRRDRGPYEQYF